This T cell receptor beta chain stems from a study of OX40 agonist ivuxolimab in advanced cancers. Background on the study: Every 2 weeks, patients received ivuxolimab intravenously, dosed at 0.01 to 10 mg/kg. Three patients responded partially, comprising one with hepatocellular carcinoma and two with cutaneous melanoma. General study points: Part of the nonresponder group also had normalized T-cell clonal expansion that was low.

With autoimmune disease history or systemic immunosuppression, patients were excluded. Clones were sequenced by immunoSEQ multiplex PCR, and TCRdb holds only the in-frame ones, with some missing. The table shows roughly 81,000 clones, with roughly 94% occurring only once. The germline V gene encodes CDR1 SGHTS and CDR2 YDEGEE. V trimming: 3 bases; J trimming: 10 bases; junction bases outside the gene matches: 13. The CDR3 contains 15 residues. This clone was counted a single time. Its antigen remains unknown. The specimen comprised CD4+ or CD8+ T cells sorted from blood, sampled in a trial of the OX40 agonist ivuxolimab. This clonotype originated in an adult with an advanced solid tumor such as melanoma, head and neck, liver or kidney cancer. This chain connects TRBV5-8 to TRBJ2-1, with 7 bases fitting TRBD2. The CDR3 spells CASSSRDYRWGEQFF. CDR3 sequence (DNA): TGTGCCAGCAGCTCCCGGGACTACAGATGGGGGGAGCAGTTCTTC.